The TCR beta chain described here comes from a study of blood T cell repertoires in COVID-19. Study background: T cells, B-cell-depleted T cells, or PBMCs provided the cDNA or gDNA that served as material.

The CDR3 contains 15 residues. The trim removed 0 bases at V and 2 bases at J, leaving 3 bases unmatched. Germline-derived CDR1 and CDR2 are MNHEY and SVGEGT. Clones were sequenced by immunoSEQ multiplex PCR, and TCRdb holds only the in-frame ones, with some missing. The table has tens of thousands of clones, 80% to 85% seen once; the top ten hold approximately 29%. The sequenced sample consisted of peripheral blood. This sequence joins TRBV6-2 or TRBV6-3 and TRBJ2-7, with 8 nucleotides matching TRBD2. This TCR derives from a human donor in a cohort sampled during active COVID-19. The CDR3 protein is CASSYSGRGAYEQYF. CDR3 sequence (DNA): TGTGCCAGCAGTTACTCTGGGCGGGGGGCCTACGAGCAGTACTTC.